Each of the 25 T cell receptor beta chains below was sequenced from the same sample in a study of shared clonotypes between healthy human individuals. The table came from immunoSEQ multiplex PCR; TCRdb's copy has only in-frame clones and leaves some out. Among 700,000 or so clones, roughly 78% were seen once, and the ten largest hold around 2%. Sequencing was performed on memory CD4+ T cells sorted from blood. Specified subset: CD45RA-negative fraction. The receptors derive from a woman in her twenties or thirties in good health.

This clone was counted only a few times. The chain couples TRBV2 to TRBJ2-1; TRBD2 is a possible D gene (6 bases). This CDR3 has 13 amino acids. V was cut by 4 bases and J by 8 bases, with 12 bases left in between. Per germline, CDR1 SNHLY and CDR2 FYNNEI. The CDR3 region has the DNA TGTGCCAGCAGTGCCGCGCGGGGCGATGAGCAGTTCTTC. Translation: CASSAARGDEQFF. The entire variable domain, with the rest obtained from reference TRBV2 and TRBJ2-1, is as follows: EPEVTQTPSHQVTQMGQEVILRCVPISNHLYFYWYRQILGQKVEFLVSFYNNEISEKSEIFDDQFSVERPDGSNFTLKIRSTKLEDSAMYFCASSAARGDEQFFGPGTRLTVL.

This clone was recorded many times. The V and J genes are TRBV27 and TRBJ2-7; possible D gene TRBD2, 5 bases. The CDR3 is 16 amino acids. CDR1 and CDR2 (germline): MNHEY, SMNVEV (reference sequence). The V end lost 9 bases, the J end lost 0 bases, and 21 bases lay between the germline ends. This CDR3 is CASRGGKGSSSYEQYF. The CDR3 nucleotides read TGTGCCAGTAGAGGAGGAAAAGGGTCCAGCTCCTACGAGCAGTACTTC.

This clone was observed once. V is TRBV28 and J is TRBJ2-3, with TRBD2 matching over 12 bases. With 6 bases clipped from V and 0 bases from J, the junction kept 22 bases outside the gene matches. The CDR3 is made up of 22 amino acids. CDR1 is MDHEN and CDR2 is SYDVKM in the germline V gene. Here the CDR3 DNA reads TGTGCCAGCAGGACATATGGGGGGCTAGCGGGAGGGTACCGTGCTAGCACAGATACGCAGTATTTT. It codes for CASRTYGGLAGGYRASTDTQYF.

The chain carries TRBV12-5 and TRBJ2-3; no firm D call. Germline CDR1 is LGHNT and CDR2 is FRNRAP. V shed 3 bases and J shed 8 bases, with 15 bases lying between them. The CDR3 runs 14 residues. The CDR3 DNA is TGTGCTAGTGGTTTTAGCCCCCCCGTTGGTACGCAGTATTTT. Translating it yields CASGFSPPVGTQYF.

This clone has just a few counts. The rearrangement uses TRBV10-3 and TRBJ1-1; 7 bases are shared with TRBD1. With 5 bases clipped from V and 4 bases from J, the junction kept 4 bases outside the gene matches. Per germline, CDR1 ENHRY and CDR2 SYGVKD. This CDR3 is built from 13 residues. CDR3 region: CAISQGEGTEAFF. CDR3 in DNA: TGTGCCATCAGTCAGGGGGAGGGCACTGAAGCTTTCTTT.

The chain couples TRBV2 to TRBJ2-7, with a possible D match to TRBD1 (6 bases). The V end was cut by 11 bases, the J end by 0 bases, with 17 bases between. The CDR3 covers 14 residues. Germline CDR1 SNHLY, CDR2 FYNNEI. Here the CDR3 reads CAGRRTVSSYEQYF. The CDR3 DNA reads TGTGCCGGCCGTAGGACAGTAAGCTCCTACGAGCAGTACTTC.

The rearrangement uses TRBV7-2 and TRBJ1-5; D uncertain. Germline loops: CDR1 SGHTA, CDR2 FQGNSA. The CDR3 has 13 amino acids. Trimming pared 1 base from V and 3 bases from J, leaving 4 bases between. This CDR3 reads CASSLVDNQPQHF. CDR3 coding DNA: TGTGCCAGCAGCTTAGTGGACAATCAGCCCCAGCATTTT.

V and J are TRBV5-1 and TRBJ2-3; D may match TRBD1 or TRBD2 (6 bases each). From germline, CDR1 is SGHRS and CDR2 YFSETQ. This CDR3 has 15 residues. V gave up 4 bases and J gave up 6 bases, with 18 bases separating them. CDR3 sequence: CASSPAGGGFDTQYF. The CDR3 bases are TGCGCCAGCAGCCCGGCTGGAGGGGGTTTTGATACGCAGTATTTT. Looking up the rest from reference TRBV5-1 and TRBJ2-3 gives the full variable domain: KAGVTQTPRYLIKTRGQQVTLSCSPISGHRSVSWYQQTPGQGLQFLFEYFSETQRNKGNFPGRFSGRQFSNSRSEMNVSTLELGDSALYLCASSPAGGGFDTQYFGPGTRLTVL.

The J gene is TRBJ2-3, the V gene TRBV30; 8 bases are shared with TRBD2. The junction had 5 bases not matched to a gene; V was cut back by 2 bases and J by 4 bases. Germline V gives CDR1 GTSNPN, CDR2 SVGIG (reference sequence). The CDR3 loop spans 14 amino acids. The CDR3 loop reads CAWSIAGKADTQYF. CDR3 nucleotides: TGTGCCTGGAGTATAGCGGGAAAGGCAGATACGCAGTATTTT.

This clone came up a few times. The sample holds other DNA sequences that translate to the same CDR3. This chain links TRBV11-2 with TRBJ1-2; the D gene is possibly TRBD1 (6 bases). The CDR3 is 14 amino acids. Germline V gene lookup returns CDR1 SGHAT and CDR2 FQNNGV. Trimming took 5 bases from V and 0 from J, leaving 10 bases between them. The CDR3 DNA is TGTGCCAGCAGCCAGGACAGAACTAACTATGGCTACACCTTC. As protein: CASSQDRTNYGYTF.

The chain is built from TRBV9 and TRBJ1-3; tentatively, D is TRBD1 (5 bases). V gave up 2 bases and J gave up 8 bases, with 11 bases separating them. This CDR3 contains 13 residues. Germline values: CDR1 SGDLS, CDR2 YYNGEE. The CDR3 loop is CASSVGDPDTIYF. The CDR3 nucleotides read TGTGCCAGCAGCGTCGGGGACCCAGACACCATATATTTT. Full variable domain (remainder filled in from reference TRBV9 and TRBJ1-3): DSGVTQTPKHLITATGQRVTLRCSPRSGDLSVYWYQQSLDQGLQFLIQYYNGEERAKGNILERFSAQQFPDLHSELNLSSLELGDSALYFCASSVGDPDTIYFGEGSWLTVV.

This clone was recorded a few times. The chain is built from TRBV6-5 and TRBJ1-5; maybe TRBD1 (6 bases). V lost 5 bases to trimming and J lost 7 bases, with 15 bases between them. Germline V gene sequence: CDR1 MNHEY, CDR2 SVGAGI. The CDR3 extends over 14 amino acids. CDR3 residues: CASSLTGTYQPQHF. The CDR3 bases are TGTGCCAGCAGTCTTACAGGGACCTACCAGCCCCAGCATTTT.

Concerning this clone: This same CDR3 is encoded by further DNA sequences in the sample. The genes are TRBV7-7 and TRBJ1-1, with D hard to call. Trimming removed 5 bases at V and 0 bases at J, with 7 bases between. The CDR3 loop spans 13 amino acids. Germline loops: CDR1 SSHAT, CDR2 FNYEAQ (reference sequence). CDR3 in DNA: TGTGCCAGCAGCCCGGCCGTGAACACTGAAGCTTTCTTT. Protein: CASSPAVNTEAFF.

The chain employs TRBV5-1 and TRBJ2-5; D ambiguous. The CDR3 loop spans 14 amino acids. The V gene lost 0 bases and the J gene lost 1 base, with 7 bases spanning the gap. Germline CDR1 and CDR2: SGHRS and YFSETQ. The CDR3 DNA sequence: TGCGCCAGCAGCTTGGGCCAGCTCCAAGAGACCCAGTACTTC. This encodes CASSLGQLQETQYF. Based on the CDR3 plus reference TRBV5-1 and TRBJ2-5, the full variable domain is KAGVTQTPRYLIKTRGQQVTLSCSPISGHRSVSWYQQTPGQGLQFLFEYFSETQRNKGNFPGRFSGRQFSNSRSEMNVSTLELGDSALYLCASSLGQLQETQYFGPGTRLLVL.

The V call is TRBV30, the J call TRBJ1-3; perhaps TRBD1 as D (5 bases). V lost 5 bases and J lost 0, with 14 bases in between. CDR3 length: 15 amino acids. Germline CDR1 and CDR2: GTSNPN and SVGIG (reference sequence). This chain's CDR3 is CAWYDRLSSGNTIYF. The CDR3 DNA sequence: TGTGCCTGGTACGACAGATTAAGCTCTGGAAACACCATATATTTT.

In this sample, this clone turned up a few times. The chain has TRBV28 and TRBJ2-7; D possibly matches TRBD1 or TRBD2 (7 bases each). CDR3 length: 14 amino acids. Germline loops: CDR1 MDHEN, CDR2 SYDVKM. V was clipped by 7 bases and J by 5 bases, with 18 bases between them. CDR3 sequence: CASNPQGGRNEQYF. In nucleotides, the CDR3 is TGTGCCAGCAACCCCCAGGGGGGGCGGAACGAGCAGTACTTC.

V and J are TRBV5-1 and TRBJ2-1; 12 bases align to TRBD2. J gave up 2 bases and V 4 bases, and 7 bases lay outside the gene matches. This CDR3 has 17 amino acids. The V gene's germline CDR1 is SGHRS and CDR2 YFSETQ. The CDR3 DNA reads as TGCGCCAGCAGCCGTCCCACTAGCGGGGGGCCCTACAATGAGCAGTTCTTC. Its translation is CASSRPTSGGPYNEQFF.

In the case of this clone: Other DNA sequences within the sample encode an identical CDR3. The chain combines TRBV6-6 with TRBJ2-7; tentatively, D is TRBD2 (5 bases). Trimming took off 3 bases at V and 2 bases at J, with 8 bases between the two ends. The CDR3 is 13 amino acids. Germline V lookup: CDR1 MNHNY, CDR2 SVGAGI (reference sequence). CDR3 in amino acids: CASSYRETYEQYF. Here the CDR3 DNA reads TGTGCCAGCAGTTATCGGGAAACCTACGAGCAGTACTTC.

Turning to this clone: Other DNA sequences in this sample translate to the same CDR3. V usage is TRBV11-2 and J usage is TRBJ2-7; maybe TRBD2 (6 bases). From germline, CDR1 is SGHAT and CDR2 FQNNGV. This CDR3 is 14 amino acids long. The ends were cut back, 3 bases at V and 0 bases at J, with 9 bases in the middle. CDR3 region: CASSLGGNSYEQYF. In DNA, the CDR3 is TGTGCCAGCAGCTTGGGCGGGAACTCCTACGAGCAGTACTTC.

CDR3 bases: TGTGCCAGCAGCCCGCTAGGACAGGGACAAACTGAAGCTTTCTTT. Its protein product is CASSPLGQGQTEAFF. V and J are TRBV28 and TRBJ1-1; TRBD1 agrees at 8 bases. The germline V gene encodes CDR1 MDHEN and CDR2 SYDVKM. The CDR3 runs to 15 residues. V lost 6 bases to trimming and J lost 5 bases; unmatched junction nucleotides: 11.

This clone was seen once. The rearrangement joins TRBV28 to TRBJ2-5, with D perhaps TRBD1 (6 bases). Deletions cut 6 bases from V and 1 base from J, with 12 bases between. The germline CDR1 and CDR2 sequences are MDHEN and SYDVKM. The CDR3 contains 14 residues. Here the CDR3 reads CASSWGTRQETQYF. CDR3 nucleotide sequence: TGTGCCAGCAGCTGGGGGACACGCCAAGAGACCCAGTACTTC.

The V gene is TRBV11-2, the J gene TRBJ1-1; D not resolved. Germline V gene data show CDR1 as SGHAT and CDR2 as FQNNGV. This CDR3 region has 13 residues. Trimming took off 2 bases at V and 3 bases at J, with 7 bases between the two ends. CDR3 protein: CASSLPRHTEAFF. Here the CDR3 DNA reads TGTGCCAGCAGCTTACCCAGACACACTGAAGCTTTCTTT.

The V call is TRBV5-1, the J call TRBJ2-1; TRBD1 agrees at 8 bases. The CDR3 extends over 22 amino acids. Germline V CDR1 and CDR2: SGHRS, YFSETQ. V trimming: 1 base; J trimming: 1 base; junction bases outside the gene matches: 22. CDR3 bases: TGCGCCAGCAGCTTGCTACCCCTTGGGAGGACAGGGTGGGGATGGTCCTACAATGAGCAGTTCTTC. The encoded protein is CASSLLPLGRTGWGWSYNEQFF.

CDR3 DNA sequence: TGTGCCAGCTCCCGAGAGGGGACAGTTAATGAAAAACTGTTTTTT. It encodes CASSREGTVNEKLFF. The chain combines TRBV2 with TRBJ1-4, with 7 bases lining up with TRBD1. After removal of 8 bases from V and 4 bases from J, the junction contained 10 bases not matched to a gene. The CDR3 has 15 residues. The germline V gene encodes CDR1 SNHLY and CDR2 FYNNEI.

CDR3 DNA: TGTGCCAGCAGCTTAGAATGGGACAGGGAGGTCGCTGAAGCTTTCTTT. It specifies CASSLEWDREVAEAFF. The V call is TRBV7-8, the J call TRBJ1-1; 9 bases line up with TRBD1. Trimming removed 1 base from V and 6 bases from J; junction bases left unmatched: 9. Germline V gene data show CDR1 as SGHVS and CDR2 as FQNEAQ. The CDR3 length is 16 residues.